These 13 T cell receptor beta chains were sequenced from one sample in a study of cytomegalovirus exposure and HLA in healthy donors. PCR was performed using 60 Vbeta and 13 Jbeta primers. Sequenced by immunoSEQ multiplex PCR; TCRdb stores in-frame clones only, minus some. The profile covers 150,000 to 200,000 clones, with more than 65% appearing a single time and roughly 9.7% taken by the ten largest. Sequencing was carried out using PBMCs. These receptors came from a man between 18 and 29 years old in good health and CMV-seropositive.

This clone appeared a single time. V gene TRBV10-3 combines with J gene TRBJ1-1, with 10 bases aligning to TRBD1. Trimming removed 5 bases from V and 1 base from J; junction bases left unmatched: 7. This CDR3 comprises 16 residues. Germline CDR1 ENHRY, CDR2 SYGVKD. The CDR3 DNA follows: TGTGCCATCAGTCCGGGACAGGGGAACGGGAACACTGAAGCTTTCTTT. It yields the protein CAISPGQGNGNTEAFF.

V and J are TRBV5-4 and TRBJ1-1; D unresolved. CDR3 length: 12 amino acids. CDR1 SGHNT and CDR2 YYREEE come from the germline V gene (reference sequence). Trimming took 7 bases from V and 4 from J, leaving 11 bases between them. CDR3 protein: CASSGVGTEAFF. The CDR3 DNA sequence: TGTGCCAGCTCCGGGGTCGGCACTGAAGCTTTCTTT.

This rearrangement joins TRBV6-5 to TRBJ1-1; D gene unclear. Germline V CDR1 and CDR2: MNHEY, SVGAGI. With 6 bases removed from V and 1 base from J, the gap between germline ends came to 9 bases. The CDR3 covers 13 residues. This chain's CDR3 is CASRSPGNTEAFF. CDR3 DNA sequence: TGTGCCAGCAGGTCCCCGGGGAACACTGAAGCTTTCTTT.

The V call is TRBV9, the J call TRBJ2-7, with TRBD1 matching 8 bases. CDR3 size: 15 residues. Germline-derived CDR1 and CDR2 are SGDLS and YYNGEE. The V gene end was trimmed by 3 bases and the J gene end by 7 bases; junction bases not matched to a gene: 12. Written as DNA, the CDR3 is TGTGCCAGCAGCGCAGGGACAGGCATTTTGATAGAGCAGTACTTC. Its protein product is CASSAGTGILIEQYF.

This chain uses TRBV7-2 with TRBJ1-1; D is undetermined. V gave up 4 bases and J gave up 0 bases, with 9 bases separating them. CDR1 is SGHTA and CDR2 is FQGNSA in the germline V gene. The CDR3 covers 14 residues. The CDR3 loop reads CASSSQHMNTEAFF. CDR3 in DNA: TGTGCCAGCAGCTCACAGCATATGAACACTGAAGCTTTCTTT.

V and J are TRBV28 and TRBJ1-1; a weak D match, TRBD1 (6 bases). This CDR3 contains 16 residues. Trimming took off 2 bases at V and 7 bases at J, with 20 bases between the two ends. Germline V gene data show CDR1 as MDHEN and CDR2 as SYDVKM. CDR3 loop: CASSLGGDSSRREAFF. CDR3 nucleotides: TGTGCCAGCAGTTTAGGGGGCGATAGTAGTAGGCGTGAAGCTTTCTTT.

CDR3 sequence: CAIKFVSRVRGNTIYF. As DNA, the CDR3 is TGTGCCATCAAGTTTGTTAGCAGGGTCCGAGGAAACACCATATATTTT. The chain carries TRBV10-3 and TRBJ1-3, with D perhaps matching TRBD1 (5 bases). Germline V gene data show CDR1 as ENHRY and CDR2 as SYGVKD. V dropped 7 bases and J dropped 4 bases, with 20 bases sitting between them. This CDR3 has 16 residues.

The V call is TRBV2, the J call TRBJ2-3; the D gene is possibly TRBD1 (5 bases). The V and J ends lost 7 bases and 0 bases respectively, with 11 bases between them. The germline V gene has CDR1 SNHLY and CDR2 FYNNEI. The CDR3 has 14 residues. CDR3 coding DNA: TGTGCCAGCACCAGGGCAGGGAGCACAGATACGCAGTATTTT. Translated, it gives CASTRAGSTDTQYF.

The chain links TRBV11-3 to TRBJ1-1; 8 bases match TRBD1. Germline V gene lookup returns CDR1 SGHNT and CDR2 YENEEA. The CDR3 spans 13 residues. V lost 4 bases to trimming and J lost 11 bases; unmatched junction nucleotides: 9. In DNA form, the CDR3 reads TGTGCCAGCAGCTCCGGGACAGGTTCTGTCGCTTTCTTT. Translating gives CASSSGTGSVAFF.

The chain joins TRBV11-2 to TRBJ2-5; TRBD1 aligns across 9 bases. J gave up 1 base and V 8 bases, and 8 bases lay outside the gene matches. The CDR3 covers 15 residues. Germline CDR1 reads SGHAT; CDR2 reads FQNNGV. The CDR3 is CASGNRDRVQETQYF. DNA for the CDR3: TGTGCCAGCGGGAACCGGGACAGGGTCCAAGAGACCCAGTACTTC. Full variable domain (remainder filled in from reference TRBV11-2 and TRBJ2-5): EAGVAQSPRYKIIEKRQSVAFWCNPISGHATLYWYQQILGQGPKLLIQFQNNGVVDDSQLPKDRFSAERLKGVDSTLKIQPAKLEDSAVYLCASGNRDRVQETQYFGPGTRLLVL.

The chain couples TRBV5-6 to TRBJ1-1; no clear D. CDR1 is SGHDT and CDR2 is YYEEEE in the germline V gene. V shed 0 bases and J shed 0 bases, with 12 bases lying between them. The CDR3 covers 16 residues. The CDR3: CASSLGWSDLNTEAFF. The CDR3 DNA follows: TGTGCCAGCAGCTTGGGGTGGTCAGATTTGAACACTGAAGCTTTCTTT.

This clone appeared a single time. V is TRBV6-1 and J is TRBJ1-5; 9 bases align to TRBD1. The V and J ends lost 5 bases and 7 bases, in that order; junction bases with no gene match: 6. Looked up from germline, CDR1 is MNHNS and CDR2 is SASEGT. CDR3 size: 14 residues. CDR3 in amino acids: CASSTGQGIQPQHF. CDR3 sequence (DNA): TGTGCCAGCAGTACGGGACAGGGTATCCAGCCCCAGCATTTT.

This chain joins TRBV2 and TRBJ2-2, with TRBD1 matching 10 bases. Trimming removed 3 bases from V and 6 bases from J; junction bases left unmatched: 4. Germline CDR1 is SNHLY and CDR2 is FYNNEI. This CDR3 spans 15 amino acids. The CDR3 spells CASSEDRGSPGELFF. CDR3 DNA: TGTGCCAGCAGTGAGGACAGGGGGAGTCCCGGGGAGCTGTTTTTT.